What follows are 31 T cell receptor beta chains derived from one specimen sequenced in a study of blood T cells in healthy people across ages. Using a J-beta primer mix together with a sample-barcoded 5' primer, a second PCR was run for about 7 to 12 cycles. TCRdb independently ran MiXCR on the 5' RACE reads; one entry per CDR3 protein. The sample lists 1.5 million to 1.8 million distinct CDR3 sequences; under 55% were seen once. The sample was blood. The receptors derive from a young woman in good health.

A few counts support this clonotype. The V and J genes are TRBV20-1 and TRBJ1-2; a weak D match, TRBD1 (5 bases). V was pared by 2 bases and J by 7 bases, with 11 bases between. This CDR3 is 12 amino acids long. The germline CDR1 and CDR2 sequences are DFQATT and SNEGSKA (reference sequence). The DNA of the CDR3 is TGCAGTGCTAGATTCCGGGACCCTGGCTACACCTTC. Translating it yields CSARFRDPGYTF.

V and J are TRBV11-2 and TRBJ2-3; D could derive from TRBD1 or TRBD2 (5 bases each). The CDR3 spans 16 residues. CDR1 is SGHAT, CDR2 FQNNGV, per germline. Trimming took 5 bases from V and 2 from J, leaving 17 bases between them. The CDR3: CASSTKGSGTTDTQYF. DNA of the CDR3: TGTGCCAGCAGCACTAAGGGGAGCGGAACCACAGATACGCAGTATTTT.

Only a few counts were recorded for this clonotype. The chain couples TRBV12-3 or TRBV12-4 to TRBJ2-3, with 7 nucleotides matching TRBD2. V trimming: 4 bases; J trimming: 0 bases; junction bases outside the gene matches: 13. This CDR3 contains 18 residues. CDR3 residues: CASSSGPLAASSTDTQYF. CDR3 DNA sequence: TGTGCCAGCAGTTCGGGTCCTCTAGCGGCGTCTAGCACAGATACGCAGTATTTT.

The chain carries TRBV25-1 and TRBJ2-7; tentatively, D is TRBD1 (5 bases). Germline CDR1 MGHDK, CDR2 SYGVNS. V was cut by 1 base and J by 4 bases, with 14 bases left in between. This CDR3 region has 15 residues. CDR3 DNA sequence: TGTGCCAGCAGTGAATTGGGCAGGGCCCCTTACGAGCAGTACTTC. Protein: CASSELGRAPYEQYF.

In this sample, this clonotype turned up a few times. The chain couples TRBV4-3 to TRBJ2-5, with a possible D match to TRBD1 (6 bases). This CDR3 has 16 amino acids. V was cut by 0 bases and J by 5 bases, with 16 bases left in between. Germline V CDR1 and CDR2: LGHNA, YSLEER. CDR3 coding DNA: TGCGCCAGCAGCCAAGATCGGCAGGGGTTTGGGGAGACCCAGTACTTC. Amino acids: CASSQDRQGFGETQYF.

The DNA for the CDR3 is TGCGCCAGCAGCCATGGGGGGACTAGCGGGGGAGGAGAGACCCAGTACTTC. It encodes CASSHGGTSGGGETQYF. J is TRBJ2-5 and V is TRBV4-3, with 14 bases aligning to TRBD2. Trimming at V came to 3 bases and at J to 4 bases, leaving 7 bases not matched to a gene. The length of the CDR3 is 17 residues. Germline CDR1 reads LGHNA; CDR2 reads YSLEER.

J is TRBJ1-2 and V is TRBV9; D gene ambiguous. V lost 3 bases and J 4 bases, leaving 16 bases between the germline ends. In germline, CDR1 is SGDLS, CDR2 YYNGEE. The CDR3 length is 15 residues. The CDR3 bases are TGTGCCAGCAGCGGAGAAGTGAGTACAGCCTATGGCTACACCTTC. Amino acids: CASSGEVSTAYGYTF.

This clonotype appeared a single time. The V and J genes are TRBV6-6 and TRBJ2-1; D gene ambiguous. The J call may be mistaken, given a closer DNA end match to TRBJ2-7. The CDR3 is 15 residues long. CDR1 MNHNY and CDR2 SVGAGI come from the germline V gene (reference sequence). The CDR3 sequence: CASSYEASSYNEQYF. Here the CDR3 DNA reads TGTGCCAGCAGTTACGAGGCCAGCTCCTACAATGAGCAGTACTTC.

This clonotype was picked up a small number of times. The genes are TRBV4-3 and TRBJ1-2; D is perhaps TRBD1 (5 bases). The germline V gene has CDR1 LGHNA and CDR2 YSLEER. The CDR3 runs to 13 residues. Trimming removed 2 bases from V and 5 bases from J, with 9 bases in between. This CDR3 reads CASSQPGIYGYTF. CDR3 in DNA: TGCGCCAGCAGCCAACCAGGGATTTATGGCTACACCTTC.

V usage is TRBV10-3 and J usage is TRBJ1-1; TRBD1 matches at 10 bases. CDR1 ENHRY and CDR2 SYGVKD come from the germline V gene. The V segment lost 10 bases and the J segment 5 bases; nucleotides outside the gene matches: 13. This CDR3 is 15 amino acids long. This chain's CDR3 is CATSFRDRGETEAFF. CDR3 bases: TGTGCCACCTCCTTTCGGGACAGGGGTGAAACTGAAGCTTTCTTT.

The count of this clonotype is one. One base away lies a much larger clone, so this may be a sequencing read error. The rearrangement joins TRBV4-1 to TRBJ2-5; 8 bases map to TRBD2. Germline V gene lookup returns CDR1 MGHRA and CDR2 YSYEKL. The CDR3 extends over 15 amino acids. Here the CDR3 reads CASSQGSSGQETRYF. The CDR3 DNA sequence: TGCGCCAGCAGCCAAGGCTCTAGCGGGCAAGAGACCCGGTACTTC.

This clonotype was seen only a few times. The chain is built from TRBV11-1 and TRBJ2-5, with a weak D call TRBD1 (6 bases). The germline V and J ends were trimmed by 7 bases and 7 bases, with 16 bases remaining between them. This CDR3 has 13 residues. CDR1 is SGHAT and CDR2 is FQDESV in the germline V gene (reference sequence). The CDR3, as DNA: TGTGCCAGCACCCGGGACACCCGATGGACCCAGTACTTC. It encodes CASTRDTRWTQYF.

The sample holds one count of this clonotype. Sequence at one end of the junction differs from germline and may be a read error. The rearrangement joins TRBV4-1 to TRBJ2-5; no reliable D call. The CDR3 has 13 amino acids. Germline loops: CDR1 MGHRA, CDR2 YSYEKL. The CDR3 protein is CAGSQLRWETQYF. The CDR3 nucleotides are TGCGCCGGCAGCCAGCTGCGGTGGGAGACCCAGTACTTC.

This clonotype was picked up one time. This chain joins TRBV20-1 and TRBJ2-7, with D possibly TRBD2 on 6 matching bases. CDR1 and CDR2 (germline): DFQATT, SNEGSKA (reference sequence). The ends were cut back, 5 bases at V and 0 bases at J, with 14 bases in the middle. This CDR3 is 14 amino acids long. As DNA, the CDR3 is TGCAGTGCTGGGACTGGCGGGCCCTCCTACGAGCAGTACTTC. Its translation is CSAGTGGPSYEQYF.

This chain joins TRBV29-1 and TRBJ1-4, with D perhaps TRBD1 (6 bases). Germline assignment: CDR1 SQVTM and CDR2 ANQGSEA. V gave up 0 bases and J gave up 5 bases, with 16 bases separating them. The CDR3 has 16 residues. As DNA, the CDR3 is TGCAGCGTTGAAGAAAAAGGGGGACCGTTGAATGAAAAACTGTTTTTT. It translates to CSVEEKGGPLNEKLFF.

The CDR3 region has the DNA TGCAGTGCTTCCCCAACCCACAGGACGAACACCGGGGAGCTGTTTTTT. Translated, it gives CSASPTHRTNTGELFF. V usage is TRBV20-1 and J usage is TRBJ2-2, with D possibly being TRBD1 (5 bases). V lost 5 bases to trimming and J lost 0 bases, with 16 bases between them. Germline values: CDR1 DFQATT, CDR2 SNEGSKA (reference sequence). The CDR3 totals 16 residues.

This clonotype was counted only a few times. V usage is TRBV20-1 and J usage is TRBJ1-5, with TRBD1 identical over 8 bases. Trimming took 6 bases from V and 10 from J; bases not matched to a gene: 8. The CDR3 contains 12 residues. Germline CDR1 DFQATT, CDR2 SNEGSKA (reference sequence). The CDR3 loop reads CSARTGNPPQHF. The CDR3 region has the DNA TGCAGTGCGCGGACAGGGAACCCCCCCCAGCATTTT.

The chain joins TRBV5-6 to TRBJ2-5; D might be TRBD1 (6 bases). There are 14 residues in the CDR3. V lost 1 base and J lost 11, with 18 bases in between. Per germline, CDR1 SGHDT and CDR2 YYEEEE. Written as DNA, the CDR3 is TGTGCCAGCAGCTTGTATGCAGGGGTCAATGAGCAGTACTTC. Translation: CASSLYAGVNEQYF.

The chain carries TRBV29-1 and TRBJ1-1; D not resolved. Per the germline V gene, CDR1 is SQVTM and CDR2 is ANQGSEA. The CDR3 consists of 13 residues. The V end was cut by 1 base, the J end by 5 bases, with 11 bases between. DNA of the CDR3: TGCAGCGTTGAAGGGCGGCATCGGACTGAAGCTTTCTTT. It is translated as CSVEGRHRTEAFF.

The CDR3 spells CASSQDVRFPYEQYF. The CDR3 DNA is TGCGCCAGCAGCCAAGATGTTAGGTTCCCCTACGAGCAGTACTTC. J is TRBJ2-7 and V is TRBV4-3; D gene ambiguous. This CDR3 contains 15 residues. Germline CDR1 LGHNA, CDR2 YSLEER. V lost 0 bases and J lost 2, with 11 bases in between.

Many counts were recorded for this clonotype. V gene TRBV10-3 combines with J gene TRBJ2-3; D may be TRBD2 (5 bases). CDR1 is ENHRY and CDR2 is SYGVKD in the germline V gene. This CDR3 is built from 16 residues. The V and J ends lost 0 bases and 0 bases respectively, with 10 bases between them. The CDR3 loop is CAISESTGLSTDTQYF. DNA of the CDR3: TGTGCCATCAGTGAGTCGACCGGACTTAGCACAGATACGCAGTATTTT.

The chain is built from TRBV5-1 and TRBJ2-3, with 8 bases fitting TRBD2. Losses at the gene ends were 2 bases for V and 2 bases for J; bases not matched to a gene: 7. This CDR3 has 16 residues. Germline V gene data show CDR1 as SGHRS and CDR2 as YFSETQ. The CDR3 loop is CASSFSGGAFTDTQYF. The CDR3 DNA reads TGCGCCAGCAGCTTCAGCGGGGGCGCCTTCACAGATACGCAGTATTTT.

This clonotype occurred a few times. The chain joins TRBV10-3 to TRBJ1-2; no clear D. The germline V gene has CDR1 ENHRY and CDR2 SYGVKD. Trimming shortened V by 3 bases and J by 5 bases, and 16 bases separated the two germline ends. The CDR3 has 15 residues. CDR3 protein: CAISEPRWGGYGYTF. The CDR3 DNA reads TGTGCCATCAGTGAACCGCGCTGGGGAGGGTATGGCTACACCTTC.

The chain has TRBV27 and TRBJ1-2; a possible D gene is TRBD1 (5 bases). This CDR3 contains 14 residues. Trimming pared 2 bases from V and 7 bases from J, leaving 14 bases between. Germline V gene lookup returns CDR1 MNHEY and CDR2 SMNVEV (reference sequence). Here the CDR3 DNA reads TGTGCCAGCAGTTTAGCGGGGGACCGGGTTGGCTACACCTTC. Amino acids: CASSLAGDRVGYTF.

This clonotype was counted a few times. V is TRBV25-1 and J is TRBJ2-3, with D perhaps being TRBD1 or TRBD2 (5 bases each). The CDR3 length is 18 residues. Germline loops: CDR1 MGHDK, CDR2 SYGVNS. With 5 bases removed from V and 2 bases from J, the gap between germline ends came to 23 bases. The CDR3 nucleotides read TGTGCCAGCAGTCAACATCGTATGGGGGAGAGAGTCACAGATACGCAGTATTTT. Encoded protein: CASSQHRMGERVTDTQYF.

CDR3 in amino acids: CASSLRRGTNYGYTF. The CDR3 DNA follows: TGCGCCAGCAGCCTCCGGAGGGGTACCAACTATGGCTACACCTTC. The genes are TRBV4-1 and TRBJ1-2; TRBD1 is a possible D gene (5 bases). Trimming took off 4 bases at V and 2 bases at J, with 14 bases between the two ends. The V gene's germline CDR1 is MGHRA and CDR2 YSYEKL. The CDR3 contains 15 residues.

This clonotype was observed a handful of times. The rearrangement links TRBV4-2 to TRBJ2-6; weak D call: TRBD1 (5 bases). The CDR3 totals 16 residues. The germline V and J ends were trimmed by 3 bases and 1 base, with 10 bases remaining between them. From germline, CDR1 is LGHNA and CDR2 YNFKEQ. DNA of the CDR3: TGTGCCAGCAGCCACCCCCAGGGATCTGGGGCCAACGTCCTGACTTTC. Translation gives CASSHPQGSGANVLTF.

The chain links TRBV20-1 to TRBJ2-3, with 7 bases identical to TRBD2. The CDR3 totals 15 residues. The germline V gene has CDR1 DFQATT and CDR2 SNEGSKA (reference sequence). The ends lost 8 bases at V and 0 bases at J; junction bases unmatched: 11. The CDR3 DNA reads TGCAGTACTGACGCTGCGGGGGATAGCACAGATACGCAGTATTTT. Translation: CSTDAAGDSTDTQYF.

This rearrangement joins TRBV20-1 to TRBJ2-3; 9 bases map to TRBD2. CDR1 and CDR2 from the germline V gene are DFQATT and SNEGSKA (reference sequence). This CDR3 region has 15 residues. The V segment lost 5 bases and the J segment 0 bases; nucleotides outside the gene matches: 6. CDR3 region: CSAGASGASTDTQYF. The CDR3 DNA is TGCAGTGCTGGAGCTAGCGGGGCTAGCACAGATACGCAGTATTTT.

Worth noting for this clonotype: Mismatch with germline at one junction end may stem from a read error. V is TRBV4-1 and J is TRBJ2-4; D not certain. The DNA end is more similar to TRBJ2-5, so the J call may be wrong. This CDR3 is built from 13 residues. Germline lookup yields CDR1 MGHRA and CDR2 YSYEKL. The CDR3 nucleotides are TGCGCCAGCAGCCAATGGGTGCAAGGGACCCAGTACTTC. It specifies CASSQWVQGTQYF.

The sample holds a few counts of this clonotype. The chain recombines TRBV10-3 with TRBJ2-1; no clear D. Germline V gene sequence: CDR1 ENHRY, CDR2 SYGVKD. The CDR3 loop spans 15 amino acids. V lost 0 bases to trimming and J lost 2 bases, with 8 bases between them. In DNA form, the CDR3 reads TGTGCCATCAGTGAGTCGATAGGGACCTACAATGAGCAGTTCTTC. Translated, it gives CAISESIGTYNEQFF.